The entry below gives a single T cell receptor beta chain sequence along with its context. Its specificity is unknown. This sample is drawn from a study of T-cell reconstitution after alpha-beta-depleted transplantation in children. Whole-study findings and limits: Reported findings indicate that, about two months after transplant, alpha-beta T cells came from several hundred expanded clones, which were derived from non-depleted graft cells. Newly produced T cells mostly provided counts and TCRbeta diversity after one year, as hyperexpanded clones declined. Diversity of TCRbeta at day 60 was high in some patients, arising from surviving recipient T cells and thymic progenitors.

The ends lost 5 bases at V and 0 bases at J; junction bases unmatched: 3. This CDR3 is built from 14 residues. CDR1 is MDHEN and CDR2 is SYDVKM in the germline V gene. Unique molecular identifiers featured in how the TCRbeta library was prepared. TCRdb ran MiXCR on the PCR reads and lists one entry per CDR3 protein. The sample has hundreds of thousands of distinct CDR3 sequences, under 30% seen once. The TCR originated in a boy in the first two years of life who had a stem cell transplant for acute myeloid leukemia, so the T cells may come from the graft donor. This chain connects TRBV28 to TRBJ1-1, with TRBD1 identical over 7 bases. Material: PBMCs, mostly from graft donor cells, obtained 360 days after TCRalphabeta/CD19-depleted stem cell transplant. The CDR3 spells CASSHRGMNTEAFF. The CDR3 bases are TGTGCCAGCAGTCACAGGGGCATGAACACTGAAGCTTTCTTT.